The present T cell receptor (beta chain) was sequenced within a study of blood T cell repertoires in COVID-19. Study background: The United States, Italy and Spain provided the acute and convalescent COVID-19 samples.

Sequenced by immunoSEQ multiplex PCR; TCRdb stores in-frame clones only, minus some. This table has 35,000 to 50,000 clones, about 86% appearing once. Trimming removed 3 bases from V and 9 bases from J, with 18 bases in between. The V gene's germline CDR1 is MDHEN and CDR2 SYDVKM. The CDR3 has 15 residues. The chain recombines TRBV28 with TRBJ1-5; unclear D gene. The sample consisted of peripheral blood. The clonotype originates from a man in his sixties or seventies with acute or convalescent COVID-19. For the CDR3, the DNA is TGTGCCAGCAGTTTGGGATCGGGCGAGGAGGGGCCCCAGCATTTT. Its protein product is CASSLGSGEEGPQHF.